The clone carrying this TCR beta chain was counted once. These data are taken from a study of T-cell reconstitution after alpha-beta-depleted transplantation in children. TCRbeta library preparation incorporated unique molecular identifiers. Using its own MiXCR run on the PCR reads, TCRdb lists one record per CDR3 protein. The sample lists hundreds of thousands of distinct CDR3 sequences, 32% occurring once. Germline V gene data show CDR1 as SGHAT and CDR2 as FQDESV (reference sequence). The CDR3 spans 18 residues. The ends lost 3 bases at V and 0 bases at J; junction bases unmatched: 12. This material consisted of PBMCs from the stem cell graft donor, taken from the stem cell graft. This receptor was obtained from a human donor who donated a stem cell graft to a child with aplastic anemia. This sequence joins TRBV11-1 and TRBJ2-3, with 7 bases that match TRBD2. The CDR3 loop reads CASSFNGLAVSSTDTQYF. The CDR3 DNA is TGTGCCAGCAGCTTCAACGGGCTAGCGGTTTCTAGCACAGATACGCAGTATTTT. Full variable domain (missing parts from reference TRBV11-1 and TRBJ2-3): EAEVAQSPRYKITEKSQAVAFWCDPISGHATLYWYRQILGQGPELLVQFQDESVVDDSQLPKDRFSAERLKGVDSTLKIQPAELGDSAMYLCASSFNGLAVSSTDTQYFGPGTRLTVL.